These 30 T cell receptor beta chains were all obtained from the same sample, sequenced in a study of T cell changes during pregnancy in multiple sclerosis. TCRdb keeps only in-frame clones here, not all; method: immunoSEQ multiplex PCR. Of around 72,000 clones listed, about 90% are singletons. The sequencing here drew on CD4+ T cells from peripheral blood mononuclear cells, taken before pregnancy. The source is a female donor with multiple sclerosis, enrolled in a pregnancy study.

The chain combines TRBV5-1 with TRBJ2-5; D not resolved. The CDR3 spans 14 residues. CDR1 is SGHRS and CDR2 is YFSETQ in the germline V gene. The ends were cut back, 0 bases at V and 2 bases at J, with 8 bases in the middle. The CDR3 sequence: CASSLAAAQETQYF. In nucleotides, the CDR3 is TGCGCCAGCAGCTTGGCCGCTGCGCAAGAGACCCAGTACTTC. Drawing the rest from reference TRBV5-1 and TRBJ2-5, the complete variable domain is KAGVTQTPRYLIKTRGQQVTLSCSPISGHRSVSWYQQTPGQGLQFLFEYFSETQRNKGNFPGRFSGRQFSNSRSEMNVSTLELGDSALYLCASSLAAAQETQYFGPGTRLLVL.

CDR3 DNA sequence: TGTGCCAGCAGTCAAAACGGGAGGGCGAGGGAGACCCAGTACTTC. Protein sequence: CASSQNGRARETQYF. V and J are TRBV5-4 and TRBJ2-5, with 8 nucleotides matching TRBD2. This CDR3 spans 15 amino acids. Trimming cost V 5 bases and J 5 bases; bases outside gene matches: 11. Looked up from germline, CDR1 is SGHNT and CDR2 is YYREEE (reference sequence). The whole variable domain, remainder taken from reference TRBV5-4 and TRBJ2-5, is ETGVTQSPTHLIKTRGQQVTLRCSSQSGHNTVSWYQQALGQGPQFIFQYYREEENGRGNFPPRFSGLQFPNYSSELNVNALELDDSALYLCASSQNGRARETQYFGPGTRLLVL.

The rearrangement links TRBV29-1 to TRBJ1-4; D might be TRBD1 (6 bases). Trimming removed 7 bases at V and 0 bases at J, with 12 bases between. The CDR3 length is 14 residues. Per germline, CDR1 SQVTM and CDR2 ANQGSEA. This chain's CDR3 is CSGVGGATNEKLFF. For the CDR3, the DNA is TGCAGCGGGGTAGGGGGGGCAACTAATGAAAAACTGTTTTTT.

CDR3 region: CASSLPRDRAVKTQYF. As DNA, the CDR3 is TGCGCCAGCAGCTTGCCCCGGGACAGGGCGGTGAAGACCCAGTACTTC. This chain links TRBV5-1 with TRBJ2-5, with 9 bases identical to TRBD1. This CDR3 is built from 16 residues. V lost 1 base and J lost 6; bases outside the gene matches: 10. Germline-derived CDR1 and CDR2 are SGHRS and YFSETQ. Full variable domain (remainder filled in from reference TRBV5-1 and TRBJ2-5): KAGVTQTPRYLIKTRGQQVTLSCSPISGHRSVSWYQQTPGQGLQFLFEYFSETQRNKGNFPGRFSGRQFSNSRSEMNVSTLELGDSALYLCASSLPRDRAVKTQYFGPGTRLLVL.

The chain employs TRBV6-5 and TRBJ2-7, with a possible D match to TRBD1 (5 bases). V was pared by 9 bases and J by 1 base, with 16 bases between. Germline V gene lookup returns CDR1 MNHEY and CDR2 SVGAGI. The CDR3 totals 14 residues. CDR3 coding DNA: TGTGCCAGTACCGCCGCGCAGGGATCCTACGAGCAGTACTTC. Its translation: CASTAAQGSYEQYF.

J is TRBJ2-7 and V is TRBV2, with TRBD2 matching over 8 bases. The CDR3 covers 14 residues. The J segment lost 9 bases and the V segment lost 6 bases, leaving 13 bases of the junction unmatched. Germline V gene lookup returns CDR1 SNHLY and CDR2 FYNNEI. CDR3 in DNA: TGTGCCAGCAGATCGGCTAGCGGGTTTCGTGTGCAGTACTTC. Translation gives CASRSASGFRVQYF.

The chain has TRBV5-1 and TRBJ2-1, with a possible D match to TRBD2 (6 bases). This CDR3 region has 15 residues. V dropped 6 bases and J dropped 0 bases, with 13 bases sitting between them. Germline CDR1 reads SGHRS; CDR2 reads YFSETQ. The CDR3 reads CASILGTASYNEQFF. CDR3 DNA: TGCGCCAGCATACTCGGGACTGCCTCCTACAATGAGCAGTTCTTC.

This chain uses TRBV6-1 with TRBJ2-7; weak D call: TRBD2 (6 bases). Germline CDR1 and CDR2: MNHNS and SASEGT. The germline V and J ends were trimmed by 6 bases and 3 bases, with 15 bases remaining between them. This CDR3 has 14 amino acids. CDR3 sequence (DNA): TGTGCCAGCAGCCCCGGGGGTACAAGCTACGAGCAGTACTTC. Its translation is CASSPGGTSYEQYF.

This chain joins TRBV28 and TRBJ2-7; 12 bases are shared with TRBD2. J was trimmed by 2 bases and V by 5 bases; bases with no gene match: 7. This CDR3 is built from 16 residues. Germline CDR1 MDHEN, CDR2 SYDVKM. CDR3 bases: TGTGCCAGCAGTGGTGGGACTAGCGGGCGAACCTACGAGCAGTACTTC. Translated, it gives CASSGGTSGRTYEQYF.

The genes are TRBV29-1 and TRBJ2-2; 10 bases align to TRBD1. CDR1 and CDR2 (germline): SQVTM, ANQGSEA. The length of the CDR3 is 14 residues. V was pared by 2 bases and J by 5 bases, with 2 bases of the junction left unmatched. This CDR3 reads CSVERQGATGELFF. The DNA of the CDR3 is TGCAGCGTTGAACGACAGGGGGCGACCGGGGAGCTGTTTTTT.

This clone was recorded a few times. V is TRBV2 and J is TRBJ1-2; TRBD1 agrees at 7 bases. This CDR3 spans 13 amino acids. The V gene's germline CDR1 is SNHLY and CDR2 FYNNEI. V lost 8 bases and J lost 6; bases outside the gene matches: 9. The CDR3 region has the DNA TGTGCCAGCCGACGACAGGGAACGGATGGCTACACCTTC. Translated: CASRRQGTDGYTF.

This chain joins TRBV14 and TRBJ2-7; the D gene is possibly TRBD2 (6 bases). Germline V lookup: CDR1 SGHDN, CDR2 FVKESK. The CDR3 contains 17 residues. Trimming took off 1 base at V and 4 bases at J, with 20 bases between the two ends. For the CDR3, the DNA is TGTGCCAGCAGCCAAGGAGTCGGTAGCGGAATCGTTTACGAGCAGTACTTC. It yields the protein CASSQGVGSGIVYEQYF.

The chain uses TRBV7-3 and TRBJ2-5, with TRBD1 matching 11 bases. CDR1 is SGHTA and CDR2 is FQGTGA in the germline V gene. With V trimmed by 5 bases and J by 5 bases, 1 base remained unmatched. This CDR3 is 13 amino acids long. CDR3 residues: CASSRDRGETQYF. CDR3 DNA: TGTGCCAGCAGCAGGGACAGGGGGGAGACCCAGTACTTC.

The rearrangement joins TRBV5-6 to TRBJ1-2; D gene unclear. The CDR3 contains 15 residues. Per germline, CDR1 SGHDT and CDR2 YYEEEE. Trimming shortened V by 3 bases and J by 0 bases, and 12 bases separated the two germline ends. The chain's CDR3 is CASSSGLDSNYGYTF. Written as DNA, the CDR3 is TGTGCCAGCAGCTCCGGACTTGACTCTAACTATGGCTACACCTTC.

In its sample, this clone was seen once. The chain joins TRBV20-1 to TRBJ2-3, with D possibly being TRBD1 (5 bases). Trimming took 3 bases from V and 5 from J, leaving 6 bases between them. CDR3 size: 11 residues. Germline values: CDR1 DFQATT, CDR2 SNEGSKA (reference sequence). This chain's CDR3 is CSASRGDTQYF. CDR3 nucleotide sequence: TGCAGTGCTAGTAGGGGAGATACGCAGTATTTT.

The genes are TRBV29-1 and TRBJ2-2, with 7 positions matching TRBD2. CDR3 length: 12 amino acids. Germline CDR1 SQVTM, CDR2 ANQGSEA. J gave up 6 bases and V 7 bases, and 5 bases lay outside the gene matches. CDR3 loop: CSAMGGAGELFF. In DNA form, the CDR3 reads TGCAGCGCAATGGGGGGGGCCGGGGAGCTGTTTTTT.

The DNA for the CDR3 is TGCGCCAGCAGCTTGGAGACTAGCGGGTTTAAGGGCGGTGAGCAGTTCTTC. Amino acid sequence: CASSLETSGFKGGEQFF. This chain joins TRBV5-1 and TRBJ2-1; 10 nucleotides agree with TRBD2. V dropped 0 bases and J dropped 9; count of bases not matched to a gene: 12. From germline, CDR1 is SGHRS and CDR2 YFSETQ. There are 17 residues in the CDR3. The full variable domain, completed using reference TRBV5-1 and TRBJ2-1, is KAGVTQTPRYLIKTRGQQVTLSCSPISGHRSVSWYQQTPGQGLQFLFEYFSETQRNKGNFPGRFSGRQFSNSRSEMNVSTLELGDSALYLCASSLETSGFKGGEQFFGPGTRLTVL.

This chain links TRBV7-9 with TRBJ2-1, with 9 bases matching TRBD2. This CDR3 is 15 amino acids long. Germline V gives CDR1 SEHNR, CDR2 FQNEAQ (reference sequence). The V and J ends lost 5 bases and 5 bases, in that order; junction bases with no gene match: 7. CDR3 nucleotide sequence: TGTGCCAGCAGCCTTAGCGGGAGACCTGACAATGAGCAGTTCTTC. As protein: CASSLSGRPDNEQFF. The entire variable domain, with the rest obtained from reference TRBV7-9 and TRBJ2-1, is as follows: DTGVSQNPRHKITKRGQNVTFRCDPISEHNRLYWYRQTLGQGPEFLTYFQNEAQLEKSRLLSDRFSAERPKGSFSTLEIQRTEQGDSAMYLCASSLSGRPDNEQFFGPGTRLTVL.

The chain combines TRBV9 with TRBJ1-3; D unclear. Trimming pared 0 bases from V and 0 bases from J, leaving 7 bases between. The CDR3 is 15 residues long. The V gene's germline CDR1 is SGDLS and CDR2 YYNGEE. CDR3 in DNA: TGTGCCAGCAGCGTAGCAGGCGCCTCTGGAAACACCATATATTTT. Its translation is CASSVAGASGNTIYF.

Turning to this clone: This likely comes from a read error, as the CDR3 has no conserved phenylalanine or tryptophan at its end. This chain uses TRBV2 with TRBJ1-2; D might be TRBD1 (6 bases). V lost 7 bases to trimming and J lost 4 bases, with 16 bases between them. The CDR3 loop spans 14 amino acids. Germline V gene lookup returns CDR1 SNHLY and CDR2 FYNNEI. The chain's CDR3 is CASTEDSKIYGYTL. The CDR3 nucleotides read TGTGCCAGCACCGAGGACAGCAAGATCTATGGCTACACCCTC.

The chain employs TRBV2 and TRBJ1-1; 7 bases map to TRBD1. The V gene's germline CDR1 is SNHLY and CDR2 FYNNEI. J gave up 0 bases and V 7 bases, and 5 bases lay outside the gene matches. The CDR3 spans 14 residues. CDR3 in DNA: TGTGCCAGCACTTACAGGGGTCTGAACACTGAAGCTTTCTTT. It is translated as CASTYRGLNTEAFF.

This chain connects TRBV9 to TRBJ1-1; the match to TRBD1 covers 8 bases. J lost 1 base, V lost 4 bases, and 6 bases had no gene match. Germline V gives CDR1 SGDLS, CDR2 YYNGEE. CDR3 length: 15 residues. In nucleotides, the CDR3 is TGTGCCAGCAGCCAATACACAGGGGGGAACACTGAAGCTTTCTTT. It is translated as CASSQYTGGNTEAFF.

The chain recombines TRBV7-8 with TRBJ1-4; TRBD1 matches at 7 bases. The germline V gene has CDR1 SGHVS and CDR2 FQNEAQ. The length of the CDR3 is 16 residues. V trimming: 6 bases; J trimming: 1 base; junction bases outside the gene matches: 8. In DNA form, the CDR3 reads TGTGCCAGCAGAAAAGGGGGCTTGGGAACTAATGAAAAACTGTTTTTT. It codes for CASRKGGLGTNEKLFF.

The chain employs TRBV27 and TRBJ2-1; TRBD2 aligns across 10 bases. V dropped 7 bases and J dropped 5; count of bases not matched to a gene: 8. This CDR3 is 15 amino acids long. Germline CDR1 MNHEY, CDR2 SMNVEV (reference sequence). The CDR3 nucleotides read TGTGCCAGCAACCCCGGGACTAGCGTTGACAATGAGCAGTTCTTC. Its protein product is CASNPGTSVDNEQFF.

The chain links TRBV2 to TRBJ2-6; the D is unclear. The V and J ends lost 8 bases and 0 bases respectively, with 11 bases between them. Per the germline V gene, CDR1 is SNHLY and CDR2 is FYNNEI. CDR3 length: 15 residues. CDR3 nucleotide sequence: TGTGCCAGCGGAGATGGGTTCTCTGGGGCCAACGTCCTGACTTTC. Protein product: CASGDGFSGANVLTF.

This CDR3 is CASSLAPDRGGKLFF. For the CDR3, the DNA is TGCGCCAGCAGCTTGGCCCCCGACAGGGGGGGAAAACTGTTTTTT. The rearrangement links TRBV5-1 to TRBJ1-4, with TRBD1 matching 9 bases. Germline-derived CDR1 and CDR2 are SGHRS and YFSETQ. V shed 0 bases, J shed 10 bases, and the junction held 7 bases outside the gene matches. The CDR3 covers 15 residues.

V usage is TRBV19 and J usage is TRBJ1-5; 8 nucleotides match TRBD1. This CDR3 has 14 amino acids. Unmatched junction bases numbered 10, after V lost 4 bases and J lost 11 bases. The germline gives CDR1 LNHDA, CDR2 SQIVND (reference sequence). As DNA, the CDR3 is TGTGCCAGTAGTAGGGGGACAGGAGGGGGGGCCCAGCATTTT. Its translation: CASSRGTGGGAQHF.

This clone was seen a single time. Other DNA sequences of this sample code for an identical CDR3. The V call is TRBV30, the J call TRBJ2-6; D not certain. Per the germline V gene, CDR1 is GTSNPN and CDR2 is SVGIG (reference sequence). The CDR3 covers 15 residues. V was clipped by 0 bases and J by 2 bases, with 8 bases between them. The CDR3 region has the DNA TGTGCCTGGAGTGTAGGAGAGGCTGGGGCCAACGTCCTGACTTTC. Its translation is CAWSVGEAGANVLTF.

This sequence joins TRBV5-4 and TRBJ1-4, with a weak D call TRBD1 (5 bases). Germline V gene lookup returns CDR1 SGHNT and CDR2 YYREEE (reference sequence). CDR3 length equals 14 residues. Trimming shortened V by 0 bases and J by 5 bases, and 8 bases separated the two germline ends. Here the CDR3 DNA reads TGTGCCAGCAGCTTGGCAGGGAACAATGAAAAACTGTTTTTT. Translation gives CASSLAGNNEKLFF.

The V and J genes are TRBV19 and TRBJ1-3, with TRBD1 matching over 7 bases. With V trimmed by 9 bases and J by 0 bases, 8 bases remained unmatched. Germline CDR1 reads LNHDA; CDR2 reads SQIVND (reference sequence). This CDR3 contains 15 residues. The CDR3 DNA reads as TGTGCCAGCGCGACAGGGACCTCCTCTGGAAACACCATATATTTT. It specifies CASATGTSSGNTIYF.